What follows are 3 T cell receptor beta chains derived from one specimen sequenced in a study of spatial heterogeneity in lung cancer. The time point denotes: sample taken at primary tumor resection. Researchers sequenced whole RNA taken from tumor, nontumor lung or frozen PBMC without sorting. TCRdb re-derived calls from the 5' RACE reads in MiXCR, one entry per CDR3 protein. The profile shows more than 45,000 distinct CDR3 sequences, roughly 5% of them singletons. Sequencing was performed on PBMCs, taken at surgery. The receptors derive from a male donor with early-stage non-small cell lung cancer.

This clonotype appeared many times. V and J are TRBV5-1 and TRBJ2-1; TRBD1 matches 11 bases. The germline gives CDR1 SGHRS, CDR2 YFSETQ. V was clipped by 2 bases and J by 7 bases; unmatched bases: 5. This CDR3 has 15 amino acids. CDR3 nucleotide sequence: TGCGCCAGCAGCTTTGGACAGGGGGCCGAAAATGAGCAGTTCTTC. It codes for CASSFGQGAENEQFF.

This clonotype was picked up many times. J is TRBJ1-5 and V is TRBV10-3; TRBD1 might be the D (5 bases). The CDR3 spans 12 residues. V was pared by 3 bases and J by 7 bases, with 7 bases between. Germline V CDR1 and CDR2: ENHRY, SYGVKD. The CDR3 loop is CAISEGDQPQHF. The CDR3 DNA reads TGTGCCATCAGTGAAGGGGACCAGCCCCAGCATTTT.

This clonotype appeared many times. This chain uses TRBV20-1 with TRBJ2-3, with D perhaps TRBD2 (6 bases). The V and J ends lost 4 bases and 7 bases respectively, with 18 bases between them. The CDR3 spans 14 residues. Germline V lookup: CDR1 DFQATT, CDR2 SNEGSKA (reference sequence). The CDR3 sequence: CSATRLVMGNTQYF. For the CDR3, the DNA is TGCAGTGCTACCCGACTAGTGATGGGGAATACGCAGTATTTT.